This TCR beta chain was captured by sequencing in a study of cytomegalovirus exposure and HLA in healthy donors. Study findings and constraints: It was in a later analysis that TCR association rates were seen to vary by HLA locus, highest for DRB1 and lowest for HLA-C.

The CDR3 runs 13 residues. CDR1 is SGHDN and CDR2 is FVKESK in the germline V gene. The PCR made use of 60 Vbeta and 13 Jbeta primers. Sequenced by immunoSEQ multiplex PCR; TCRdb stores in-frame clones only, minus some. The sample records about 150,000 clones, approximately 80% being singletons. Concerning this clone itself: Antigen specificity is unknown.

This sequence was found in a man aged 25-45 years in good health and CMV-seropositive. The chain joins TRBV14 to TRBJ2-5; 9 bases are a match to TRBD1. The J call could be wrong; TRBJ2-7 is a better fit for the DNA end. Specimen: PBMCs. The CDR3: CASRLTGGDEQYF. DNA for the CDR3: TGTGCCAGCAGACTCACAGGGGGCGACGAGCAGTACTTC.